This TCR beta chain was identified during a study of vaccination and CD4 T cells after COVID-19. An Oncomine TCR Beta short-read assay was used to sequence the DNA from cultured CD4+ T cells. TCRdb used MiXCR to reprocess the PCR reads, holding one entry per CDR3 protein. The table shows fewer than 15,000 distinct CDR3 sequences, with approximately 80% occurring only once. The length of the CDR3 is 16 residues. In germline, CDR1 is LNHDA, CDR2 SQIVND (reference sequence). V gave up 3 bases and J gave up 4 bases, with 16 bases separating them. Of note for this clonotype: The antigen remains unidentified.

Treatment noted: approximately 9-day PBMC culture with coronavirus spike peptide pools or control peptides (ViraFEST assay). The TCR sequence derives from a human donor who had recovered from COVID-19. V is TRBV19 and J is TRBJ1-5; no clear D. The sample taken for sequencing was CD4+ T cells from blood, cultured in vitro. The CDR3 loop is CASSMVGQRVNQPQHF. The CDR3 nucleotides are TGTGCCAGTAGTATGGTTGGGCAGCGAGTGAATCAGCCCCAGCATTTT.